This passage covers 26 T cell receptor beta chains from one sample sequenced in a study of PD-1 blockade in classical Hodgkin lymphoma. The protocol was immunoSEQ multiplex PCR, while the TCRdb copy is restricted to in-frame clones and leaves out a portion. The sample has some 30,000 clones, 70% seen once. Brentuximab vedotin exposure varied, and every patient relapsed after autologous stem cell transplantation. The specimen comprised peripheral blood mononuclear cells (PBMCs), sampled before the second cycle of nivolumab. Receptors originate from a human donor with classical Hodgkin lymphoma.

For the CDR3, the DNA is TGTGCCAGCAGTTTAGAAAAGCCTAGCGGGAGGGCCGTGGGCCCTAGCTCCTACAATGAGCAGTTCTTC. This sequence encodes CASSLEKPSGRAVGPSSYNEQFF. The genes are TRBV27 and TRBJ2-1; TRBD2 aligns across 12 bases. The CDR3 loop spans 23 amino acids. Germline V gives CDR1 MNHEY, CDR2 SMNVEV (reference sequence). J gave up 0 bases and V 2 bases, and 20 bases lay outside the gene matches.

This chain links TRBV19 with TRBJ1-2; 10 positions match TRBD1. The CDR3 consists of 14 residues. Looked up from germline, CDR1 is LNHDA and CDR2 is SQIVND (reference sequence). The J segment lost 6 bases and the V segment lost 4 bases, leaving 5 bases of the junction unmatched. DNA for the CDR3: TGTGCCAGTAGTACCCTCGGACAGGGGGATGGCTACACCTTC. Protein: CASSTLGQGDGYTF.

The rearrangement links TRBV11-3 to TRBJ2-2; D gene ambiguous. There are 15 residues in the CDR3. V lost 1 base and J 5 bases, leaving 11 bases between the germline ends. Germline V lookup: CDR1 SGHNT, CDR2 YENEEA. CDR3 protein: CASSLGGLETGELFF. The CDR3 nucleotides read TGTGCCAGCAGCTTAGGAGGCCTTGAAACCGGGGAGCTGTTTTTT.

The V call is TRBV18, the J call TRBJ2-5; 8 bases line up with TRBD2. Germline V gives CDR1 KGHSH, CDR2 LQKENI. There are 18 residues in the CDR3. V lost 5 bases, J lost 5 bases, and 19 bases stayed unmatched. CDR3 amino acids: CASSALQALPGGRETQYF. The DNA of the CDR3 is TGTGCCAGCTCAGCACTCCAAGCGTTACCGGGGGGGCGTGAGACCCAGTACTTC.

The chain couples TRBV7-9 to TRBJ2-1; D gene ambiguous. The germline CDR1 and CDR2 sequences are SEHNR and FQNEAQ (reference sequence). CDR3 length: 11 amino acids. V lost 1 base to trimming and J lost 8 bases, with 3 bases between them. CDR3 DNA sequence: TGTGCCAGCAGCTTAGGGGATGAGCAGTTCTTC. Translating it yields CASSLGDEQFF.

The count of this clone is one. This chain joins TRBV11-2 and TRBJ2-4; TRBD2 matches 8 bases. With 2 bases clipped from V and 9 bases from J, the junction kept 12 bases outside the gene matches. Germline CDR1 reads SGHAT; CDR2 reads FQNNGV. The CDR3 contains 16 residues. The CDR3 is CASSLSAGGPLSIQYF. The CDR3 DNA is TGTGCCAGCAGCTTATCTGCGGGGGGACCGCTCTCCATTCAGTACTTC. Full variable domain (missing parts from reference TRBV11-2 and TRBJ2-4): EAGVAQSPRYKIIEKRQSVAFWCNPISGHATLYWYQQILGQGPKLLIQFQNNGVVDDSQLPKDRFSAERLKGVDSTLKIQPAKLEDSAVYLCASSLSAGGPLSIQYFGAGTRLSVL.

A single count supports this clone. The CDR3 sequence is CASRDRPTYEQYF. DNA for the CDR3: TGTGCCAGCAGGGACAGGCCGACCTACGAGCAGTACTTC. The chain couples TRBV28 to TRBJ2-7, with 7 bases lining up with TRBD1. V lost 6 bases, J lost 2 bases, and 4 bases stayed unmatched. The CDR3 is 13 residues long. Germline assignment: CDR1 MDHEN and CDR2 SYDVKM.

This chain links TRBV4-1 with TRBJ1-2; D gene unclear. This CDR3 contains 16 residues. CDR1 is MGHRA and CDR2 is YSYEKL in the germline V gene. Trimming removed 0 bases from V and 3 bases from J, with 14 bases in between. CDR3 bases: TGCGCCAGCAGCCAAGATCCCGATCTATGGCACTATGGCTACACCTTC. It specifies CASSQDPDLWHYGYTF.

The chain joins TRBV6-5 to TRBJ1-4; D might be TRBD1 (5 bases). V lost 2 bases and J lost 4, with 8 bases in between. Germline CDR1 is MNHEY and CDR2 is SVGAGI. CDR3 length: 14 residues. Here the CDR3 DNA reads TGTGCCAGCAGTTACAGGGGCTTTAATGAAAAACTGTTTTTT. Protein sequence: CASSYRGFNEKLFF.

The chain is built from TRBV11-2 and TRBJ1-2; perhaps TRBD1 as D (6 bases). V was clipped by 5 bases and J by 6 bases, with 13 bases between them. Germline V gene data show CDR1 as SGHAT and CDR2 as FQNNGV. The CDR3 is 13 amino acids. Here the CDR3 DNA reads TGTGCCAGCAGCGGCGCACGGGACAATGGCTACACCTTC. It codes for CASSGARDNGYTF.

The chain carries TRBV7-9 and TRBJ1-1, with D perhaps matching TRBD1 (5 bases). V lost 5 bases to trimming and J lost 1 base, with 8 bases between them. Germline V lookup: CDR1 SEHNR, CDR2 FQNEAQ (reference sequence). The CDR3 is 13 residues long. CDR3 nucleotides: TGTGCCAGCAGCCAGGGCCAGAACACTGAAGCTTTCTTT. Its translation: CASSQGQNTEAFF.

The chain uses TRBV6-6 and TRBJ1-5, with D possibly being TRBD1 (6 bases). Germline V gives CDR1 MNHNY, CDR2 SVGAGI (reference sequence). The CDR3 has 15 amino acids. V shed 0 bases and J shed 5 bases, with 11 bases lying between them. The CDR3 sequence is CASSYSGGGDQPQHF. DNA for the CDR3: TGTGCCAGCAGTTACTCGGGGGGCGGTGATCAGCCCCAGCATTTT.

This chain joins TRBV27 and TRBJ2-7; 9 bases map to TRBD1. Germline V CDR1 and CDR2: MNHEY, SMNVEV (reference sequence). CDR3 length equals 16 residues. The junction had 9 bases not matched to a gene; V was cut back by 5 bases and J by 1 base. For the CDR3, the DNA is TGTGCCAGCAGTAGGAGGACAGGGACAGGGTCCTACGAGCAGTACTTC. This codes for CASSRRTGTGSYEQYF.

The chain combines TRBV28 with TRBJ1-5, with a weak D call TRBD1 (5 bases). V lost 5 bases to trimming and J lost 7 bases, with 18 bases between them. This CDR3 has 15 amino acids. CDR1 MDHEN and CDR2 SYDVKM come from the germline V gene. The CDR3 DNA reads TGTGCCAGCAGTCGCGGGGGGGTGGCTGGGCAGCCCCAGCATTTT. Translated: CASSRGGVAGQPQHF.

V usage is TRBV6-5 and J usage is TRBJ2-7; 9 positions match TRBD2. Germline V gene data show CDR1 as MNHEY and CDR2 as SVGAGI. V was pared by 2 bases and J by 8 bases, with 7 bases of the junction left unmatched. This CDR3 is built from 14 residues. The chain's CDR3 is CASSYNLAGLKQYF. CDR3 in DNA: TGTGCCAGCAGTTACAATCTAGCGGGGTTAAAGCAGTACTTC.

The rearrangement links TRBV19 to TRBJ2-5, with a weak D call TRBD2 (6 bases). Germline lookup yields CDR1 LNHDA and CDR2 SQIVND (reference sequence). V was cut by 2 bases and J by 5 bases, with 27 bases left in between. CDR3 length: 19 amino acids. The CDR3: CASSIKGLAGGGIRETQYF. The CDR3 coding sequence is TGTGCCAGTAGTATAAAGGGATTGGCCGGCGGAGGGATTCGCGAGACCCAGTACTTC.

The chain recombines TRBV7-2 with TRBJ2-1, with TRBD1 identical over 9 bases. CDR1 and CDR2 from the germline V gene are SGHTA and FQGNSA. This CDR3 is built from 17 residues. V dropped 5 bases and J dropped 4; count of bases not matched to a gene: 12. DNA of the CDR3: TGTGCCAGCAGCGCACAAGTGGGGACAGGGAGGTACAATGAGCAGTTCTTC. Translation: CASSAQVGTGRYNEQFF.

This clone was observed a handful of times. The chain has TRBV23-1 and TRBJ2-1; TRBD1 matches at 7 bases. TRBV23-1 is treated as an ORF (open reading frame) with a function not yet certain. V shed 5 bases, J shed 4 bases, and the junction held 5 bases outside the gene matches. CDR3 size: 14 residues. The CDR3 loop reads CASSTGTVYNEQFF. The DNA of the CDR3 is TGCGCCAGCAGTACCGGGACAGTTTACAATGAGCAGTTCTTC.

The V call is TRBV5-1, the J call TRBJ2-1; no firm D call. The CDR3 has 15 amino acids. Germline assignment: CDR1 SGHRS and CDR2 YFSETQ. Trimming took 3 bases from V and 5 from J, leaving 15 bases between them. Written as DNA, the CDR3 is TGCGCCAGCAGCTCAACCGTGGGGTTGGACAATGAGCAGTTCTTC. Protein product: CASSSTVGLDNEQFF.

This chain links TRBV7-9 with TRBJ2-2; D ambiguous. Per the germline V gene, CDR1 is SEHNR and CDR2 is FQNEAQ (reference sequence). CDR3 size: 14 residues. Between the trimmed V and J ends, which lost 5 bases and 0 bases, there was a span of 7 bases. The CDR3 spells CASSLTTNTGELFF. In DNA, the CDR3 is TGTGCCAGCAGCCTGACCACGAACACCGGGGAGCTGTTTTTT.

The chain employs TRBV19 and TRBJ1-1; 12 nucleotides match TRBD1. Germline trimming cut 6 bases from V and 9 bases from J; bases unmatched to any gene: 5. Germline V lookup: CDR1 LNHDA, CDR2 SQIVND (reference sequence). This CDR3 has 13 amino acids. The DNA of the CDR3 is TGTGCCAGTAGGGGACAGGGGGCGCATAAAGCTTTCTTT. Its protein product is CASRGQGAHKAFF.

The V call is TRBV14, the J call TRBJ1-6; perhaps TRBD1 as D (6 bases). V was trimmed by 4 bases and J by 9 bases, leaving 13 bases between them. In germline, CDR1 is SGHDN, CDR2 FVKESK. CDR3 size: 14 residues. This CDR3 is CASSRDRLGSPLHF. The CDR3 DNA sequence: TGTGCCAGCAGCCGAGACAGGCTAGGTTCACCCCTCCACTTT.

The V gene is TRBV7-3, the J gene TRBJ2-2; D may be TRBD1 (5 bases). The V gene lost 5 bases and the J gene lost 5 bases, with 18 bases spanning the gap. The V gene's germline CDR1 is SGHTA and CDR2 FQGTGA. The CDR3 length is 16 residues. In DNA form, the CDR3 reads TGTGCCAGCAGCCAGCCGAAGGGGCATCAAACCGGGGAGCTGTTTTTT. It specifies CASSQPKGHQTGELFF.

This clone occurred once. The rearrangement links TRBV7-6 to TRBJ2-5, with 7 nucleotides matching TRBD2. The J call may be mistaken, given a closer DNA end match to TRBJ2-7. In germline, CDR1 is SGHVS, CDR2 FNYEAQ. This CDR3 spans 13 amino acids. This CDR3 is CASGPSGPYEQYF. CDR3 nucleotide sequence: TGTGCCAGCGGGCCTAGCGGCCCCTACGAGCAGTACTTC.

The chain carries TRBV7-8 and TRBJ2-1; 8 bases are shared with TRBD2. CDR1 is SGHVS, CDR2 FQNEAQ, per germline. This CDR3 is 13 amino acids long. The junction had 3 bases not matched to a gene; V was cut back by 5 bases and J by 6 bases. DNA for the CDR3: TGTGCCAGCAGCCTGGGACTAGTCAATGAGCAGTTCTTC. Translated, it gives CASSLGLVNEQFF.

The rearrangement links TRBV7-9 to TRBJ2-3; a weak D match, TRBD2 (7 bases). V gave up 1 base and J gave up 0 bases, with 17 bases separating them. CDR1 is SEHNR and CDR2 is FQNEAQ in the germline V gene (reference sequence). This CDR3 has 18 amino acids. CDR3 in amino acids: CASSLGRGPPTSTDTQYF. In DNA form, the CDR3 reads TGTGCCAGCAGCTTAGGGCGGGGGCCACCAACTAGCACAGATACGCAGTATTTT.